The 14 T cell receptor beta chains below all came from one sample that was sequenced in a study of identical twins. A single record per CDR3 protein comes from TCRdb applying MiXCR to the 5' RACE reads. In the table there are 200,000 to 250,000 distinct CDR3 sequences, 6% to 9% of which are singletons. This sample also appeared in a second study, on yellow fever vaccine responses in identical twins.

Sequenced: memory (CD45RO+) T cells sorted from blood. The receptors here all came from a woman between 18 and 29 years old in good health.

The chain links TRBV20-1 to TRBJ2-7; weak D call: TRBD1 (5 bases). The germline CDR1 and CDR2 sequences are DFQATT and SNEGSKA (reference sequence). Deletions cut 3 bases from V and 7 bases from J, with 13 bases between. The CDR3 loop spans 12 amino acids. CDR3 nucleotide sequence: TGCAGTGCTAGGGACATGGCCGCTGAGCAGTACTTC. Encoded protein: CSARDMAAEQYF.

About this clonotype itself: One end of the junction varies from germline; a read error may be responsible. The CDR3 sequence: CAISSGLGPLDTQYF. In DNA, the CDR3 is TGTGCCATCAGCTCCGGGCTAGGGCCCCTAGATACGCAGTATTTT. The chain recombines TRBV5-6 with TRBJ2-3; no firm D call. There are 15 residues in the CDR3. Per the germline V gene, CDR1 is SGHDT and CDR2 is YYEEEE.

Only a few counts were recorded for this clonotype. The V call is TRBV9, the J call TRBJ1-6, with 9 bases matching TRBD1. CDR1 SGDLS and CDR2 YYNGEE come from the germline V gene. V trimming: 4 bases; J trimming: 13 bases; junction bases outside the gene matches: 12. The CDR3 sequence is 15 residues long. CDR3 residues: CASSPQGQGPRPLHF. CDR3 nucleotide sequence: TGTGCCAGCAGCCCCCAGGGACAGGGCCCCAGGCCCCTCCACTTT.

Worth noting for this clonotype: A junction boundary mismatches the germline segment, possibly from a read error. The chain recombines TRBV2 with TRBJ2-3; 14 bases align to TRBD2. CDR3 length equals 19 residues. Looked up from germline, CDR1 is SNHLY and CDR2 is FYNNEI. The CDR3 bases are TGTGCCCGCAGCCCCCTCGGGACTAGCGGGAGAACTAGCACAGATACGCAGTATTTT. As protein: CARSPLGTSGRTSTDTQYF.

V gene TRBV10-3 combines with J gene TRBJ1-5, with 7 bases matching TRBD1. CDR1 and CDR2 (germline): ENHRY, SYGVKD. The CDR3 is made up of 14 amino acids. Trimming took 7 bases from V and 2 from J; bases not matched to a gene: 5. The CDR3 nucleotides are TGTGCCATCACCGACAGGGTGGGCAATCAGCCCCAGCATTTT. Translating it yields CAITDRVGNQPQHF.

The CDR3 DNA follows: TGCGCCAGCAGCTTGGGGGGGTCTCCGGATCCGTTCTTC. Translating gives CASSLGGSPDPFF. The rearrangement joins TRBV5-1 to TRBJ2-1, with D perhaps being TRBD1 or TRBD2 (5 bases each). Deletions cut 0 bases from V and 15 bases from J, with 16 bases between. The CDR3 has 13 amino acids. CDR1 is SGHRS, CDR2 YFSETQ, per germline.

This clonotype appeared a few times. The chain has TRBV10-3 and TRBJ2-3, with D possibly being TRBD1 (6 bases). The germline V gene has CDR1 ENHRY and CDR2 SYGVKD. The V end was cut by 6 bases, the J end by 10 bases, with 14 bases between. This CDR3 has 12 residues. The DNA of the CDR3 is TGTGCCATCAGCAAACCAGGGGTCGCGCAGTATTTT. It encodes CAISKPGVAQYF.

J is TRBJ2-7 and V is TRBV15, with D maybe TRBD2 (6 bases). CDR1 is LNHNV, CDR2 YYDKDF, per germline (reference sequence). The V gene lost 0 bases and the J gene lost 0 bases, with 9 bases spanning the gap. The CDR3 has 15 amino acids. This CDR3 is CATSREAGSSYEQYF. CDR3 nucleotide sequence: TGTGCCACCAGCAGAGAGGCGGGGAGCTCCTACGAGCAGTACTTC.

The chain uses TRBV20-1 and TRBJ2-1; D might be TRBD1 or TRBD2, each matching 5 bases. The CDR3 runs 13 residues. Per the germline V gene, CDR1 is DFQATT and CDR2 is SNEGSKA (reference sequence). Trimming left V 6 bases short and J 9 bases short, with 18 bases between. DNA of the CDR3: TGCAGTGCAACCCGGGAAGCGCAGGGTGAGCAGTTCTTC. Protein sequence: CSATREAQGEQFF.

The chain recombines TRBV4-3 with TRBJ2-7; 7 bases map to TRBD2. Germline CDR1 is LGHNA and CDR2 is YSLEER. The CDR3 is made up of 15 amino acids. V shed 1 base and J 3 bases; nucleotides not matched to a gene: 6. CDR3: CASSQGLAENYEQYF. The CDR3 coding sequence is TGCGCCAGCAGCCAAGGGCTAGCGGAGAACTACGAGCAGTACTTC.

This clonotype appeared many times. The chain carries TRBV4-3 and TRBJ2-2; the D is unclear. Trimming took 5 bases from V and 2 from J, leaving 9 bases between them. The CDR3 spans 14 residues. Germline lookup yields CDR1 LGHNA and CDR2 YSLEER. This CDR3 reads CASSYSLNTGELFF. The CDR3 region has the DNA TGCGCCAGCAGCTATAGCCTAAACACCGGGGAGCTGTTTTTT.

This clonotype was counted a few times. The chain links TRBV5-8 to TRBJ2-7; 8 bases align to TRBD1. There are 15 residues in the CDR3. Germline assignment: CDR1 SGHTS and CDR2 YDEGEE. V was clipped by 1 base and J by 2 bases; unmatched bases: 5. CDR3 coding DNA: TGTGCCAGCAGCTTGTACCGGGACAGGACCTACGAGCAGTACTTC. This encodes CASSLYRDRTYEQYF.

J is TRBJ2-5 and V is TRBV2; 7 bases align to TRBD1. The CDR3 runs to 15 residues. Per the germline V gene, CDR1 is SNHLY and CDR2 is FYNNEI. The J segment lost 4 bases and the V segment lost 3 bases, leaving 8 bases of the junction unmatched. The CDR3 protein is CASSEGTGVGETQYF. CDR3 nucleotide sequence: TGTGCCAGCAGTGAGGGAACAGGGGTCGGAGAGACCCAGTACTTC. Combining the CDR3 with reference TRBV2 and TRBJ2-5 gives the whole variable domain EPEVTQTPSHQVTQMGQEVILRCVPISNHLYFYWYRQILGQKVEFLVSFYNNEISEKSEIFDDQFSVERPDGSNFTLKIRSTKLEDSAMYFCASSEGTGVGETQYFGPGTRLLVL.

The V call is TRBV7-2, the J call TRBJ2-7, with D tentatively TRBD2 (5 bases). The CDR3 sequence is 17 residues long. Germline CDR1 is SGHTA and CDR2 is FQGNSA. Trimming removed 2 bases at V and 2 bases at J, with 19 bases between. Here the CDR3 reads CASSLLAGGGATYEQYF. The CDR3 DNA sequence: TGTGCCAGCAGCTTACTCGCGGGTGGAGGCGCGACCTACGAGCAGTACTTC.